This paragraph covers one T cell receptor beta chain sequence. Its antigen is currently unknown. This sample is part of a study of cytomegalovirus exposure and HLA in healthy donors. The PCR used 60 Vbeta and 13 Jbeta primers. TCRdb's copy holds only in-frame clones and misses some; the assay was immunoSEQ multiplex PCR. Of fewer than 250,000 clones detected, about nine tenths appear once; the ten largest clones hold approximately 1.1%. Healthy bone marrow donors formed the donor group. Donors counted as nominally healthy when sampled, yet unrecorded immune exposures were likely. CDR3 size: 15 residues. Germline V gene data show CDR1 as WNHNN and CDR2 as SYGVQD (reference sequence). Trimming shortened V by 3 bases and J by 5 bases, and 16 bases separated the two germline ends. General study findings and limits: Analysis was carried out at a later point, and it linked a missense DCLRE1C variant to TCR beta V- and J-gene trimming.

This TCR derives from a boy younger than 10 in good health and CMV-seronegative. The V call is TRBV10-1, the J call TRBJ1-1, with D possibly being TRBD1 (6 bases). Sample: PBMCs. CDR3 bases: TGCGCCAGCAGTGATGATCAAACAGGGTGGACTGAAGCTTTCTTT. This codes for CASSDDQTGWTEAFF.